These 27 T cell receptor beta chains originate from one sample sequenced in a study of T-cell memory formation after mild COVID-19. TCRdb re-called the 5' RACE reads through MiXCR, storing one row per CDR3 protein. Of approximately 89,000 distinct CDR3 sequences in the sample, more than 10% were seen once. The specimen was PBMCs or a T cell subset sorted from them (not recorded which). The receptor set was obtained from a man younger than 30 who had mild COVID-19 (a few samples of this study predate the infection). Cell type and time point are not known.

The J gene is TRBJ2-1, the V gene TRBV6-2 or TRBV6-3; 8 nucleotides match TRBD2. CDR1 is MNHEY, CDR2 SVGEGT, per germline. V was pared by 2 bases and J by 6 bases, with 6 bases of the junction left unmatched. The CDR3 is 15 amino acids. CDR3: CASSYTSGGGNEQFF. In DNA, the CDR3 is TGTGCCAGCAGTTACACGAGCGGGGGAGGCAATGAGCAGTTCTTC.

V usage is TRBV7-2 and J usage is TRBJ2-2; 13 positions agree with TRBD2. Per germline, CDR1 SGHTA and CDR2 FQGNSA. The CDR3 sequence is 19 residues long. The ends lost 3 bases at V and 0 bases at J; junction bases unmatched: 7. The CDR3 region has the DNA TGTGCCAGCAGCTTCAGAATGACTAGCGGGGGGACGAACACCGGGGAGCTGTTTTTT. Protein product: CASSFRMTSGGTNTGELFF.

This clonotype was counted only a few times. This clone may be a read error of a much larger clone one base away. The V gene is TRBV6-2 or TRBV6-3, the J gene TRBJ2-6; D is ambiguous. CDR1 MNHEY and CDR2 SVGEGT come from the germline V gene. V was clipped by 2 bases and J by 0 bases, with 2 bases between them. This CDR3 region has 14 residues. CDR3 loop: CASSYNSGANVLTF. The DNA for the CDR3 is TGTGCCAGCAGTTACAACTCTGGGGCCAACGTCCTGACTTTC.

Written as DNA, the CDR3 is TGCGCCAGCAGTGAGTCGGTGGATTCACCCCTCCACTTT. Residues: CASSESVDSPLHF. This sequence joins TRBV10-2 and TRBJ1-6; the D is unclear. The V gene lost 0 bases and the J gene lost 8 bases, with 5 bases spanning the gap. Germline V lookup: CDR1 WSHSY, CDR2 SAAADI. The CDR3 runs to 13 residues.

This clonotype was found many times. The chain uses TRBV6-1 and TRBJ2-3, with 12 positions matching TRBD2. The CDR3 is 15 amino acids. The V segment lost 2 bases and the J segment 4 bases; nucleotides outside the gene matches: 1. Germline V gene lookup returns CDR1 MNHNS and CDR2 SASEGT. This chain's CDR3 is CASSELAGGPDTQYF. The DNA for the CDR3 is TGTGCCAGCAGTGAACTAGCGGGGGGGCCAGATACGCAGTATTTT.

The chain employs TRBV29-1 and TRBJ2-2; TRBD1 is a possible D gene (5 bases). This CDR3 comprises 12 residues. Germline assignment: CDR1 SQVTM and CDR2 ANQGSEA. V was shortened by 4 bases and J by 5 bases, with 8 bases between the two germline ends. The CDR3 DNA follows: TGCAGCGTTGGTCCAGGGACCGGGGAGCTGTTTTTT. Residues: CSVGPGTGELFF.

The CDR3 bases are TGTGCCAGCAGCTCACATACTATTGCCGGGGAAACCGGGGAGCTGTTTTTT. Translating gives CASSSHTIAGETGELFF. This chain joins TRBV7-3 and TRBJ2-2; D perhaps matches TRBD2 (5 bases). Germline V gene lookup returns CDR1 SGHTA and CDR2 FQGTGA. This CDR3 contains 17 residues. V gave up 4 bases and J gave up 5 bases, with 20 bases separating them.

This clonotype was seen repeatedly, ten times or more. The chain combines TRBV11-2 with TRBJ2-3; D is possibly TRBD1 (7 bases). This CDR3 spans 15 amino acids. The germline gives CDR1 SGHAT, CDR2 FQNNGV. Trimming left V 5 bases short and J 4 bases short, with 16 bases between. CDR3 residues: CASSAGGGTADTQYF. As DNA, the CDR3 is TGTGCCAGCAGCGCGGGTGGGGGGACAGCAGATACGCAGTATTTT.

The chain employs TRBV7-9 and TRBJ2-2; the D gene could be TRBD1 or TRBD2 (5 bases each). This CDR3 contains 16 residues. Germline CDR1 reads SEHNR; CDR2 reads FQNEAQ (reference sequence). Trimming cost V 5 bases and J 1 base, with 14 bases left between them. CDR3 DNA: TGTGCCAGCAGCCAGACCGGGACGGGGAACACCGGGGAGCTGTTTTTT. This gives the protein CASSQTGTGNTGELFF.

The rearrangement links TRBV27 to TRBJ1-1; no firm D call. V dropped 1 base and J dropped 5 bases, with 8 bases sitting between them. CDR1 is MNHEY and CDR2 is SMNVEV in the germline V gene (reference sequence). CDR3 length: 13 residues. The CDR3 here is CASSLLGWTEAFF. In nucleotides, the CDR3 is TGTGCCAGCAGTTTATTGGGGTGGACTGAAGCTTTCTTT.

This clonotype is categorized as hyperexpanded. DNA for the CDR3: TGTGCCAGCAGCCCCGAGGGACGGCACAATGAGCAGTTCTTC. This codes for CASSPEGRHNEQFF. V gene TRBV5-6 combines with J gene TRBJ2-1; D is perhaps TRBD1 or TRBD2 (5 bases each). This CDR3 has 14 amino acids. V was shortened by 4 bases and J by 5 bases, with 13 bases between the two germline ends. CDR1 is SGHDT, CDR2 YYEEEE, per germline. The whole variable domain, remainder taken from reference TRBV5-6 and TRBJ2-1, is DAGVTQSPTHLIKTRGQQVTLRCSPKSGHDTVSWYQQALGQGPQFIFQYYEEEERQRGNFPDRFSGHQFPNYSSELNVNALLLGDSALYLCASSPEGRHNEQFFGPGTRLTVL.

This clonotype has only a few counts. This chain links TRBV6-6 with TRBJ2-7, with D uncertain. Germline CDR1 reads MNHNY; CDR2 reads SVGAGI (reference sequence). The V end lost 1 base, the J end lost 0 bases, and 19 bases lay between the germline ends. CDR3 length: 18 residues. CDR3 loop: CASSYLADALSGSYEQYF. CDR3 sequence (DNA): TGTGCCAGCAGTTACTTGGCGGACGCCCTATCCGGCTCCTACGAGCAGTACTTC.

This clonotype was counted between two and nine times. CDR3 amino acids: CSEVGQGTNTEAFF. In DNA form, the CDR3 reads TGCAGCGAGGTGGGACAGGGGACGAACACTGAAGCTTTCTTT. J is TRBJ1-1 and V is TRBV29-1; 10 bases match TRBD1. This CDR3 has 14 amino acids. Germline V gives CDR1 SQVTM, CDR2 ANQGSEA. After removal of 7 bases from V and 1 base from J, the junction contained 6 bases not matched to a gene.

The rearrangement links TRBV14 to TRBJ1-2; TRBD1 matches 7 bases. The CDR3 is made up of 15 amino acids. CDR1 SGHDN and CDR2 FVKESK come from the germline V gene. J was trimmed by 2 bases and V by 1 base; bases with no gene match: 4. The CDR3: CASSQVGGANYGYTF. In DNA, the CDR3 is TGTGCCAGCAGCCAAGTAGGGGGCGCAAACTATGGCTACACCTTC.

This clonotype appeared a few times. The junction departs from the called germline gene at one end, perhaps through a read error. This rearrangement joins TRBV7-7 to TRBJ2-2, with TRBD1 identical over 10 bases. Looked up from germline, CDR1 is SSHAT and CDR2 is FNYEAQ (reference sequence). This CDR3 is 20 amino acids long. The CDR3 reads CASSINPGQGPQRATGELFF. The CDR3 DNA is TGTGCTAGCAGCATAAATCCGGGACAGGGGCCACAGAGGGCCACCGGGGAGCTGTTTTTT.

This clonotype showed up just a few times. The chain's CDR3 is CASSLLGGGVTEAFF. Here the CDR3 DNA reads TGCGCCAGCAGCCTCCTTGGAGGCGGCGTTACTGAAGCTTTCTTT. The chain has TRBV4-1 and TRBJ1-1, with no clear D. This CDR3 comprises 15 residues. The V and J ends lost 4 bases and 5 bases respectively, with 17 bases between them. CDR1 and CDR2 from the germline V gene are MGHRA and YSYEKL.

This clonotype appeared a few times. The rearrangement joins TRBV4-2 to TRBJ1-2; 7 bases line up with TRBD1. Trimming cost V 4 bases and J 7 bases; bases outside gene matches: 12. The germline gives CDR1 LGHNA, CDR2 YNFKEQ. The CDR3 length is 15 residues. CDR3 residues: CASSRDSTGSGGYTF. Here the CDR3 DNA reads TGTGCCAGCAGCCGGGACTCGACAGGGAGCGGTGGCTACACCTTC.

This clonotype was seen only a few times. CDR3 DNA: TGCAGCGTTGTCACCCCCGGGACGGCGAACACTGAAGCTTTCTTT. This translates into CSVVTPGTANTEAFF. This chain links TRBV29-1 with TRBJ1-1, with a tentative D call TRBD1 (5 bases). The CDR3 extends over 15 amino acids. CDR1 and CDR2 (germline): SQVTM, ANQGSEA. Trimming took 4 bases from V and 1 from J, leaving 16 bases between them.

The chain carries TRBV6-5 and TRBJ1-2, with a weak D call TRBD1 (5 bases). V gave up 0 bases and J gave up 5 bases, with 7 bases separating them. The CDR3 spans 13 residues. CDR1 and CDR2 from the germline V gene are MNHEY and SVGAGI. For the CDR3, the DNA is TGTGCCAGCAGTTACTCGGGGGTTTATGGCTACACCTTC. Amino acid sequence: CASSYSGVYGYTF.

V and J are TRBV6-6 and TRBJ2-3; 7 nucleotides line up with TRBD1. CDR1 and CDR2 (germline): MNHNY, SVGAGI (reference sequence). V shed 6 bases and J 2 bases; nucleotides not matched to a gene: 11. The CDR3 spans 16 residues. For the CDR3, the DNA is TGTGCCAGCAGGAAGGGATTAGGGGGCCACACAGATACGCAGTATTTT. Protein: CASRKGLGGHTDTQYF.

This clonotype appeared a few times. The V call is TRBV15, the J call TRBJ2-1; 10 bases fit TRBD2. Germline V CDR1 and CDR2: LNHNV, YYDKDF (reference sequence). The length of the CDR3 is 14 residues. The trim removed 4 bases at V and 3 bases at J, leaving 0 bases unmatched. The CDR3: CATSTSGSYNEQFF. CDR3 bases: TGTGCCACCAGCACTAGCGGGAGCTACAATGAGCAGTTCTTC.

This clonotype was seen more than once but under ten times. This rearrangement joins TRBV6-2 or TRBV6-3 to TRBJ2-3; D perhaps matches TRBD2 (5 bases). The CDR3 length is 15 residues. Trimming left V 7 bases short and J 6 bases short, with 20 bases between. Germline CDR1 reads MNHEY; CDR2 reads SVGEGT. The CDR3 loop reads CASTLSGSQRDTQYF. DNA for the CDR3: TGTGCCAGCACTCTAAGCGGATCCCAACGGGATACGCAGTATTTT.

This clonotype turned up a few times. The CDR3: CASSHRVWTEAFF. CDR3 bases: TGTGCCAGCAGCCACAGGGTCTGGACTGAAGCTTTCTTT. This chain links TRBV6-2 or TRBV6-3 with TRBJ1-1, with D possibly TRBD1 on 6 matching bases. V was clipped by 6 bases and J by 5 bases, with 13 bases between them. The germline CDR1 and CDR2 sequences are MNHEY and SVGEGT. The CDR3 is 13 residues long.

This clonotype was detected only a few times. The chain has TRBV7-3 and TRBJ2-2; the D is unclear. CDR3 length: 12 residues. Germline CDR1 reads SGHTA; CDR2 reads FQGTGA. V lost 5 bases and J lost 6, with 7 bases in between. CDR3 in amino acids: CASSPLSGELFF. CDR3 nucleotides: TGTGCCAGCAGCCCACTATCCGGGGAGCTGTTTTTT.

CDR3 DNA sequence: TGTGCCAGCAGCCCTCCCGGGATTTACTACGAGCAGTACGTC. As protein: CASSPPGIYYEQYV. This chain joins TRBV28 and TRBJ2-7, with D perhaps matching TRBD2 (5 bases). The CDR3 sequence is 14 residues long. CDR1 is MDHEN and CDR2 is SYDVKM in the germline V gene. V was clipped by 6 bases and J by 3 bases, with 15 bases between them.

V and J are TRBV6-2 or TRBV6-3 and TRBJ2-2, with 9 bases fitting TRBD1. Germline V gene lookup returns CDR1 MNHEY and CDR2 SVGEGT. The CDR3 is 14 amino acids. With 8 bases clipped from V and 7 bases from J, the junction kept 8 bases outside the gene matches. DNA for the CDR3: TGTGCCAGCGGCTGGGACAGGGTTGGCGGGGAGCTGTTTTTT. Amino acids: CASGWDRVGGELFF.

There are a few counts of this clonotype. The chain employs TRBV9 and TRBJ2-3; the match to TRBD1 covers 8 bases. V dropped 3 bases and J dropped 6; count of bases not matched to a gene: 9. Germline CDR1 SGDLS, CDR2 YYNGEE. CDR3 length equals 15 residues. The CDR3 sequence: CASSAYRGSTDTQYF. The CDR3 coding sequence is TGTGCCAGCAGCGCTTACAGGGGGTCCACGGATACGCAGTATTTT.